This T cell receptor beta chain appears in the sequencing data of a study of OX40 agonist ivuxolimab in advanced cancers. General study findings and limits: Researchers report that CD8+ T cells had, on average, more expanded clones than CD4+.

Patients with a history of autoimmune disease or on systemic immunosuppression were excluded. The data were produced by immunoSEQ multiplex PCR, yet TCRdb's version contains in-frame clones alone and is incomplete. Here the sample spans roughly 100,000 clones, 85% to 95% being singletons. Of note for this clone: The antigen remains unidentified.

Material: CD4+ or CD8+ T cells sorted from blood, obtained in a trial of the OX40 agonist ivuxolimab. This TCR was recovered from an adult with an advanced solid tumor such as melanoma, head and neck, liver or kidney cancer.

CDR3 DNA sequence: TGCGCCAGCAGGGACAGCAACCCCGTGGGGGACAATGAGCAGTTCTTC. Its protein product is CASRDSNPVGDNEQFF. This chain links TRBV5-1 with TRBJ2-1; D might be TRBD1 (6 bases). V was trimmed by 5 bases and J by 5 bases, leaving 20 bases between them. CDR3 size: 16 residues. Per germline, CDR1 SGHRS and CDR2 YFSETQ.